The clone carrying this TCR beta chain was observed a few times. Its antigen remains unidentified. This sample stems from a study of beta chain features in type 1 diabetes. Study-wide background: Patient and healthy donor groups were alike in age, gender and cell yields. Overall study findings and caveats: The VDJ junctions of type 1 diabetes patients carried fewer insertions and more deletions.

Germline V gene data show CDR1 as MNHNS and CDR2 as SASEGT. J was trimmed by 12 bases and V by 5 bases; bases with no gene match: 15. This CDR3 has 14 residues. The isolated RNA, all of it, was reverse transcribed, so expressed TCRB transcripts were what got sequenced. Clones were sequenced by immunoSEQ multiplex PCR, and TCRdb holds only the in-frame ones, with some missing. The data contain approximately 150,000 clones, less than 9.5% of them singletons. Source material: central memory CD4+ T cells from blood. The chain is built from TRBV6-1 and TRBJ2-5; 7 bases line up with TRBD1. The TCR comes from a woman younger than 35 in good health. The CDR3, as DNA: TGTGCCAGCAGTATCGACGACAGGGCCGGTTTTGAGTACTTC. This sequence encodes CASSIDDRAGFEYF.